The next 9 T cell receptor beta chains were all read from a single sample in a study of T cell repertoires in ileal Crohn's disease. Method: immunoSEQ multiplex PCR; TCRdb's copy keeps in-frame clones and lacks some. The sample includes 3,500 to 4,500 clones, 72% of them seen just once. Material for sequencing was ileal tissue. These receptors came from an adult with Crohn's disease.

The rearrangement links TRBV7-8 to TRBJ2-7, with 8 positions matching TRBD2. The CDR3 consists of 14 residues. V was pared by 3 bases and J by 3 bases, with 4 bases of the junction left unmatched. Germline CDR1 SGHVS, CDR2 FQNEAQ. DNA of the CDR3: TGTGCCAGCAGCTTTAATGCGGGGGGCTACGAGCAGTACTTC. The encoded protein is CASSFNAGGYEQYF.

About this clone: An end of the junction does not agree with germline; a read error may underlie this. This rearrangement joins TRBV5-1 to TRBJ1-4; D is unclear. The CDR3 length is 15 residues. Germline CDR1 SGHRS, CDR2 YFSETQ. This chain's CDR3 is CASSLFTATNEKLFF. The CDR3 DNA is TGTGCCAGCAGCTTATTCACAGCAACTAATGAAAAACTGTTTTTT. The full variable domain, completed using reference TRBV5-1 and TRBJ1-4, is KAGVTQTPRYLIKTRGQQVTLSCSPISGHRSVSWYQQTPGQGLQFLFEYFSETQRNKGNFPGRFSGRQFSNSRSEMNVSTLELGDSALYLCASSLFTATNEKLFFGSGTQLSVL.

This clone occurred a few times. The chain recombines TRBV5-4 with TRBJ2-7, with D maybe TRBD1 (5 bases). Germline assignment: CDR1 SGHNT and CDR2 YYREEE (reference sequence). There are 13 residues in the CDR3. Trimming removed 3 bases from V and 4 bases from J, with 11 bases in between. This CDR3 is CASSSGAVYEQYF. The CDR3 DNA is TGTGCCAGCAGCTCTGGGGCGGTGTACGAGCAGTACTTC. The variable domain in full, completed from reference TRBV5-4 and TRBJ2-7, reads ETGVTQSPTHLIKTRGQQVTLRCSSQSGHNTVSWYQQALGQGPQFIFQYYREEENGRGNFPPRFSGLQFPNYSSELNVNALELDDSALYLCASSSGAVYEQYFGPGTRLTVT.

The chain has TRBV5-1 and TRBJ1-1; the D is unclear. The CDR3 sequence is 17 residues long. V was shortened by 0 bases and J by 2 bases, with 17 bases between the two germline ends. Germline CDR1 and CDR2: SGHRS and YFSETQ. The CDR3 region has the DNA TGCGCCAGCAGCTTGGGGCCTGGCGGGGAAGCAAACACTGAAGCTTTCTTT. Amino acid sequence: CASSLGPGGEANTEAFF.

The V call is TRBV6-1, the J call TRBJ1-4, with TRBD1 identical over 10 bases. The V segment lost 0 bases and the J segment 7 bases; nucleotides outside the gene matches: 2. CDR3 size: 15 residues. CDR1 is MNHNS, CDR2 SASEGT, per germline. Here the CDR3 DNA reads TGTGCCAGCAGTGAAGCGACAGGGGGCGGTGAAAAACTGTTTTTT. It codes for CASSEATGGGEKLFF.

By share of the sample, this clone is large. In DNA form, the CDR3 reads TGTGCCAGCAGGAAGTTGGACAGGGCTAATGAAAAACTGTTTTTT. It specifies CASRKLDRANEKLFF. The chain joins TRBV2 to TRBJ1-4, with TRBD1 identical over 8 bases. V shed 6 bases and J 3 bases; nucleotides not matched to a gene: 6. CDR3 length: 15 amino acids. CDR1 and CDR2 (germline): SNHLY, FYNNEI. The full variable domain, with the rest looked up from reference TRBV2 and TRBJ1-4, is EPEVTQTPSHQVTQMGQEVILRCVPISNHLYFYWYRQILGQKVEFLVSFYNNEISEKSEIFDDQFSVERPDGSNFTLKIRSTKLEDSAMYFCASRKLDRANEKLFFGSGTQLSVL.

The chain employs TRBV6-5 and TRBJ1-5; 7 positions match TRBD1. The CDR3 length is 14 residues. Per germline, CDR1 MNHEY and CDR2 SVGAGI. Trimming took 6 bases from V and 5 from J; bases not matched to a gene: 7. Here the CDR3 reads CASRADRAHQPQHF. The CDR3 region has the DNA TGTGCCAGCAGGGCTGACAGGGCACATCAGCCCCAGCATTTT.

This chain links TRBV9 with TRBJ2-5; TRBD1 agrees at 7 bases. V was clipped by 4 bases and J by 2 bases; unmatched bases: 2. Germline V lookup: CDR1 SGDLS, CDR2 YYNGEE. This CDR3 has 13 residues. CDR3 nucleotide sequence: TGTGCCAGCAGCCGGGGACAGCAAGAGACCCAGTACTTC. Its translation is CASSRGQQETQYF.

This chain links TRBV5-1 with TRBJ2-2; tentatively, D is TRBD1 (5 bases). CDR1 SGHRS and CDR2 YFSETQ come from the germline V gene. Trimming cost V 4 bases and J 3 bases, with 19 bases left between them. The CDR3 covers 17 residues. CDR3 sequence: CASSPARARVDTGELFF. The DNA of the CDR3 is TGCGCCAGCAGCCCGGCTAGGGCCAGGGTGGACACCGGGGAGCTGTTTTTT.